The rows below give T cell receptor beta chains drawn from one sample of a study of CD8+CD57+ T cells in acquired aplastic anemia. TCRdb used MiXCR to reprocess the reads, holding one entry per CDR3 protein. The sample includes some 220,000 distinct CDR3 sequences, 30% to 40% seen only once; the top ten take more than 0.95%. Sequencing was carried out using sorted CD4+, CD8+, or CD8+CD57+ T cells (not recorded which) from PBMCs. The receptors were gathered from a human donor in good health, serving as a control. Each CDR3 is given with its conserved first and last residue. The order of the fields is V gene, D gene, CDR3 length, clone size, J gene, CDR3 DNA, CDR3 protein. A D gene is named only where the DNA matches it firmly. Size is omitted from some rows. Given values are once, few, many or a class for expanded clones.

TRBV19,TRBD1,14,many,TRBJ2-1,TGTGCCAGTAGTCATAACGACAGGGGCAATGAGCAGTTCTTC,CASSHNDRGNEQFF
TRBV10-3,-,11,few,TRBJ1-2,TGTGCCATCAGTGAGGAGAGTGGCTACACCTTC,CAISEESGYTF
TRBV13,TRBD2,16,-,TRBJ2-3,TGTGCCAGCAGCTTACCCCCTAGCGGCCCGGGTTTTCCGCAGTATTTT,CASSLPPSGPGFPQYF
TRBV7-8,-,17,many,TRBJ2-5,TGTGCCAGCAGCTTAGTCGAGGCGACTAGATTACAAGAGACCCAGTACTTC,CASSLVEATRLQETQYF
TRBV2,TRBD1,19,-,TRBJ1-6,TGTGCCAGCAGTCCACAGGGGCCCATACAATTGAGGGTTGACTCACCCCTCCACTTT,CASSPQGPIQLRVDSPLHF
TRBV5-1,-,16,few,TRBJ1-3,TGCGCCAGCAGCCCGATAGCACAGGGATTTGGAAACACCATATATTTT,CASSPIAQGFGNTIYF
TRBV11-1,TRBD2,18,few,TRBJ2-3,TGTGCCAGCAGCCGGACTAGCGGGGGCCCTCGGATCACAGATACGCAGTATTTT,CASSRTSGGPRITDTQYF
TRBV27,-,15,few,TRBJ2-7,TGTGCCAGCACGGCCTCGAGGGCCACACAGTACGAGCAGTACTTC,CASTASRATQYEQYF
TRBV19,-,13,many,TRBJ1-1,TGTGCCAGCCGGGTTCGACAGGACCCAAAAGCTTTCTTT,CASRVRQDPKAFF
TRBV19,-,16,many,TRBJ2-5,TGTGCCAGTAGTACCCCAGACCCGACAGGAAAAGAGACCCAGTACTTC,CASSTPDPTGKETQYF
TRBV2,-,12,-,TRBJ2-2,TGTGCCAGCAGTGAAGCGGCAGGGGAGCTGTTTTTT,CASSEAAGELFF
TRBV3-1,-,14,few,TRBJ2-3,TGTGCCAGCAGCCAAGGGGGGGGCACAGATACGCAGTATTTT,CASSQGGGTDTQYF
TRBV10-3,-,15,-,TRBJ1-3,TGTGCCAGCGGTGAAGGGGGTATATTTCGAAACACCATATATTTT,CASGEGGIFRNTIYF
TRBV2,TRBD1,14,-,TRBJ2-5,TGTGCCAGCAGAGCCGGACAGGGTAGGGAGACCCAGTACTTC,CASRAGQGRETQYF
TRBV7-2,TRBD1,17,many,TRBJ1-6,TGTGCCAGCAGCTCATACAGGGGGAGCTCCTATAATTCACCCCTCCACTTT,CASSSYRGSSYNSPLHF
TRBV2,-,13,many,TRBJ2-1,TGTGCCAGCAGTGGCGGGCCCTACAATGAGCAGTTCTTC,CASSGGPYNEQFF
TRBV4-1,-,11,many,TRBJ1-1,TGCGCCAGCAGCCCCAGAGCGGAAGCTTTCTTT,CASSPRAEAFF
TRBV4-1,-,13,-,TRBJ2-5,TGCGCCAGCAGTATGTGGGAAGGCGAGACCCAATACTTC,CASSMWEGETQYF
TRBV5-4,-,14,many,TRBJ2-7,TGTGCCAGCAGCTTTAAAGACAGGCGCGGCGAGCAGTACTTC,CASSFKDRRGEQYF
TRBV7-8,TRBD2,15,many,TRBJ2-1,TGTGCCAGCAGCTTACCCGCGGGGAGGGTCAATGAGCAGTTCTTC,CASSLPAGRVNEQFF
TRBV5-1,TRBD1,15,many,TRBJ1-2,TGCGCCAGCAGCCCAGAGACAGGGGTTTCTTCGAAGGACACCTTC,CASSPETGVSSKDTF
TRBV19,TRBD1,17,many,TRBJ1-1,TGTGCCAGTATAGGGAGGTGGGGGACAGGGGACAACACTGAAGCTTTCTTT,CASIGRWGTGDNTEAFF
TRBV6-1,TRBD1,18,few,TRBJ2-5,TGTGCCAGAGCCCAAAGGGTTGGACAGGGTGGCTATCAAGAGACCCAGTACTTC,CARAQRVGQGGYQETQYF
TRBV6-1,-,16,few,TRBJ2-3,TGTGCCAGCAGTACAGTCCCAAACAGCCTCACAGATACGCAGTATTTT,CASSTVPNSLTDTQYF
TRBV30,TRBD1,12,once,TRBJ1-1,TGTGCCTGGTCCAAGGGACAGATTGAAGCTTTCTTT,CAWSKGQIEAFF
TRBV2,TRBD1,14,-,TRBJ2-7,TGTGCCAGCAGCCAAGGGACAGGGATCTTAAATCAGTGCTTC,CASSQGTGILNQCF
TRBV6-5,TRBD1,14,once,TRBJ1-2,TGTGCCAGCAGTTACCAGACAGGGGACTATGGCTACACCTTC,CASSYQTGDYGYTF
TRBV20-1,TRBD2,14,-,TRBJ2-7,TGCAGTGCTAGCCTAGCGGGAGCGAATTACGAGCAGTACTTC,CSASLAGANYEQYF
TRBV24-1,TRBD2,15,-,TRBJ2-7,TGTGCTACCAGTGATCCGGGACTAGCGGGAGATGAGCAGTACTTC,CATSDPGLAGDEQYF
TRBV2,TRBD1,16,many,TRBJ2-6,TGTGCCAGCGCCGGGACAGGAAACTCTGGGGCCAACGTCCTGACTTTC,CASAGTGNSGANVLTF
TRBV27,-,14,-,TRBJ1-2,TGTGCCAGCAGTTTAACCCGACAGAACTATGGCTACACCTTC,CASSLTRQNYGYTF
TRBV7-6,-,14,-,TRBJ1-1,TGTGCCAGCAGCGGGGGTATATGGGGAGAGAAAGCTTTCTTT,CASSGGIWGEKAFF
TRBV29-1,-,17,-,TRBJ2-1,TGCAGCGTTGAAGATACAAGGGAAAAGCAGGCTTACAATGAGCAGTTCTTC,CSVEDTREKQAYNEQFF
TRBV29-1,-,10,-,TRBJ1-4,TGCAGCGTTGAGGAGGAAAAACTGTTTTTT,CSVEEEKLFF
TRBV2,TRBD2,14,-,TRBJ2-7,TGTGCCAGCATCCGAGCGGGATCCTTCTACGAGCAGTACTTC,CASIRAGSFYEQYF
TRBV20-1,-,13,-,TRBJ2-7,TGCAGTGCTCTTAGACAGGAGCCCTACGAGCAGTACTTC,CSALRQEPYEQYF
TRBV6-1,TRBD2,11,once,TRBJ2-3,TGTGCCGGCACCACGGGGGGGGCGCAGTATTTT,CAGTTGGAQYF
TRBV19,-,15,few,TRBJ1-5,TGTGCCAGTAGCGGGACCTACTTTCGCAATCAGCCCCAGCATTTT,CASSGTYFRNQPQHF
TRBV29-1,TRBD1,13,-,TRBJ1-1,TGCAGCGTTGCTAGGACAGGGGCCCGTGAAGCTTTCTTT,CSVARTGAREAFF
TRBV5-5,-,16,many,TRBJ1-2,TGTGCCAGCAGCTCGATCACTTCCCAGGGTGGCTATGGCTACACCTTC,CASSSITSQGGYGYTF
TRBV5-5,-,15,-,TRBJ1-2,TGTGCCAGCAGCTTGGCCACAGGCGATTACTATGGCTACACCTTC,CASSLATGDYYGYTF
TRBV28,-,15,few,TRBJ1-2,TGTGCCAGCAGCAAAACTCCGGCAGGGCGGTATGGCTACACCTTC,CASSKTPAGRYGYTF
TRBV11-1,TRBD2,17,-,TRBJ2-7,TGTGCCAGCAGCTTAAGTATTAGCGGGGCAAGCTCCTACGAGCAGTACTTC,CASSLSISGASSYEQYF
TRBV15,-,13,-,TRBJ2-3,TGTGCCACCAAGGCAAGGGGGACAGATACGCAGTATTTT,CATKARGTDTQYF
TRBV11-2,-,15,once,TRBJ2-3,TGTGCCAGCAGACAGCTTACCCAGGGAGGAGATACGCAGTATTTT,CASRQLTQGGDTQYF
TRBV15,-,15,-,TRBJ1-1,TGTGCCACCAGCAGAGACAGGATCGGGAACACTGAAGCTTTCTTT,CATSRDRIGNTEAFF